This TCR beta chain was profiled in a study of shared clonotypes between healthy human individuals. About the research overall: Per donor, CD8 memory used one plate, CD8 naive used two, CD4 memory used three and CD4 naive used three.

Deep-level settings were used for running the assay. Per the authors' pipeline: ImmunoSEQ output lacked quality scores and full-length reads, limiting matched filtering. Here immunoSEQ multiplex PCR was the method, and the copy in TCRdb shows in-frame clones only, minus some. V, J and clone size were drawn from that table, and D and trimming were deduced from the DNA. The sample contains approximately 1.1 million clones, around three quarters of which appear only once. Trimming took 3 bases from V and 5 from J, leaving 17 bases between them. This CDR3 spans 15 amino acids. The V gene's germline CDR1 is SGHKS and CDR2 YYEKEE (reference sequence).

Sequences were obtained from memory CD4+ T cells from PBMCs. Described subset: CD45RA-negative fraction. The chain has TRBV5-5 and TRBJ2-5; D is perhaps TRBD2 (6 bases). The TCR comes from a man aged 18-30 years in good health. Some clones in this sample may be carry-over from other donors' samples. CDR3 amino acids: CASSSRYGSMETQYF. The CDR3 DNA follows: TGTGCCAGCAGCTCAAGATACGGGAGTATGGAGACCCAGTACTTC.